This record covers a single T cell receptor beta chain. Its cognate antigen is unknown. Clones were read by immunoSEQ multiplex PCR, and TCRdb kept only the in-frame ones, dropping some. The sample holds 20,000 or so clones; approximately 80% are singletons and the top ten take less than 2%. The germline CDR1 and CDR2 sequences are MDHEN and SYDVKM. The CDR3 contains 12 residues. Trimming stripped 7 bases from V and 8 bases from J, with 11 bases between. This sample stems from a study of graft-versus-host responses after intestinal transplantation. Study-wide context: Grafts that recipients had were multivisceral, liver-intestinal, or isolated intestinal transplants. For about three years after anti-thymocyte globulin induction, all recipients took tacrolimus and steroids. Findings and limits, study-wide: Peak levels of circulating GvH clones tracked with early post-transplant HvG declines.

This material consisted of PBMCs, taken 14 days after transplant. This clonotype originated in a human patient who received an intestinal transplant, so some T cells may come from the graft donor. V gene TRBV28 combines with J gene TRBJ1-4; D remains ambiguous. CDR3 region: CASKRGGEKLFF. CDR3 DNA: TGTGCCAGCAAACGGGGAGGGGAAAAACTGTTTTTT.